This T cell receptor beta chain was identified in a study of radiation and T cells in renal cell carcinoma. General study findings and limits: Without pretreatment biopsies, baseline tumor clonotype presence was undetermined.

About this clone itself: Its antigen is undetermined.

Libraries were prepared by immunoSEQ multiplex PCR; TCRdb keeps only in-frame clonotypes and omits some of them. The sample yields 150,000 to 190,000 clones, approximately 90% seen once. This CDR3 has 15 residues. Sample time point: blood 2 weeks post-SBRT. The treatment here: 15 Gy SBRT to primary tumor, nephrectomy 4 weeks later. The tumor was a clear cell renal cell carcinoma. Sequencing used blood, obtained from a patient whose treatment included radiotherapy and nephrectomy. The chain employs TRBV21-1 and TRBJ2-7. TRBV21-1 is noted as a pseudogene. The source of this sequence is a woman between 50 and 59 years old with renal cell carcinoma. CDR3 coding DNA: TGTGCCAGCAGCAAAGGTTTCAGGAGCTCCTACGAGCAGTACTTC. This gives the protein CASSKGFRSSYEQYF.